This TCR beta chain is drawn from a study of Tregs in tolerant kidney transplant recipients. Generated by immunoSEQ multiplex PCR, the TCRdb table keeps only in-frame clones and is missing some. Its listing shows roughly 32,000 clones. CDR3 length equals 13 residues. CDR1 and CDR2 (germline): SNHLY, FYNNEI. Deletions cut 4 bases from V and 5 bases from J, with 12 bases between. A remark on this clone: The read ends 3 residues before the CDR3 terminus; that terminus is restored from the germline J gene.

This chain connects TRBV2 to TRBJ2-7; TRBD1 might be the D (7 bases). This TCR was recovered from a human donor who received a combined kidney and bone marrow transplant. The sample here was CD8+ T cells from blood, taken before the transplant. The chain's CDR3 is CASSAGDRNEQYF. The CDR3 DNA, read in part, is TGTGCCAGCAGTGCGGGGGACAGAAACGAG.